Listed here are 8 T cell receptor beta chains from one sample, sequenced in a study of post-analysis software for immune sequencing data. No cognate antigen is known for these TCRs. Study-wide findings and caveats: The five TRBV segments detected at higher frequency in patients than in controls included TRBV5-6, TRBV5-1 and TRBV20-1.

Every TCR beta cDNA library bore unique molecular identifiers. From the PCR reads, TCRdb called clonotypes with MiXCR, one entry per CDR3 protein. This table holds hundreds of thousands of distinct CDR3 sequences, 30% found once. Sequenced material: blood. The receptors were gathered from a girl aged 10-17 years with multiple sclerosis.

The V and J genes are TRBV11-2 and TRBJ2-1; 8 nucleotides line up with TRBD1. This CDR3 has 15 amino acids. The germline V gene has CDR1 SGHAT and CDR2 FQNNGV. Trimming cost V 0 bases and J 8 bases; bases outside gene matches: 6. This CDR3 is CASSLDHGTGHEQFF. The CDR3 DNA is TGTGCCAGCAGCTTAGATCACGGGACAGGCCATGAGCAGTTCTTC.

Only a few counts were recorded for this clonotype. This sequence joins TRBV6-4 and TRBJ2-1; 11 bases agree with TRBD2. The CDR3 covers 14 residues. The V segment lost 8 bases and the J segment 6 bases; nucleotides outside the gene matches: 6. From germline, CDR1 is MRHNA and CDR2 SNTAGT. CDR3 DNA sequence: TGTGCCAGCTCCCGACTAGCGGGGCCCAATGAGCAGTTCTTC. Translated: CASSRLAGPNEQFF.

The chain recombines TRBV7-9 with TRBJ2-5; 8 bases line up with TRBD1. Germline V gene data show CDR1 as SEHNR and CDR2 as FQNEAQ (reference sequence). V gave up 5 bases and J gave up 5 bases; unmatched junction bases: 4. The CDR3 consists of 13 residues. Written as DNA, the CDR3 is TGTGCCAGCAGCCAGACAGGGGTCGAGACCCAGTACTTC. Translating gives CASSQTGVETQYF.

This clonotype has a single count. A clone one base away is much larger, so this may be a read error. This rearrangement joins TRBV7-2 to TRBJ2-4, with D unresolved. The J call could be wrong; TRBJ2-7 is a better fit for the DNA end. Germline CDR1 is SGHTA and CDR2 is FQGNSA. The CDR3 spans 12 residues. CDR3 in amino acids: CASGPNWYEQYF. DNA for the CDR3: TGTGCCAGCGGCCCCAATTGGTACGAGCAGTACTTC.

This clonotype showed up just a few times. The V gene is TRBV12-3 or TRBV12-4, the J gene TRBJ2-7, with 9 bases fitting TRBD1. The CDR3 covers 13 residues. V gave up 7 bases and J gave up 4 bases; unmatched junction bases: 5. The CDR3: CASKRTGEYEQYF. The CDR3 DNA is TGTGCCAGCAAAAGGACAGGGGAATACGAGCAGTACTTC.

This clonotype was detected ten times or more. The chain combines TRBV20-1 with TRBJ2-7; D is possibly TRBD1 (5 bases). This CDR3 comprises 13 residues. Germline V CDR1 and CDR2: DFQATT, SNEGSKA (reference sequence). Trimming took off 6 bases at V and 3 bases at J, with 15 bases between the two ends. CDR3 loop: CSASVSRDYEQYF. DNA of the CDR3: TGCAGTGCCTCCGTGAGCAGGGACTACGAGCAGTACTTC.

This sequence joins TRBV12-3 or TRBV12-4 and TRBJ2-3; 9 nucleotides match TRBD2. The CDR3 length is 16 residues. V shed 1 base, J shed 6 bases, and the junction held 8 bases outside the gene matches. DNA of the CDR3: TGTGCCAGCAGTTTAGAAGTTAGCGGGGGAGGCGATACGCAGTATTTT. Its protein is CASSLEVSGGGDTQYF.

This clonotype was counted only a few times. The V gene is TRBV10-3, the J gene TRBJ2-1; 10 bases fit TRBD2. The V gene end was trimmed by 4 bases and the J gene end by 9 bases; junction bases not matched to a gene: 15. Looked up from germline, CDR1 is ENHRY and CDR2 is SYGVKD. This CDR3 spans 17 amino acids. The CDR3 sequence: CAISALNRASGSGEQFF. In nucleotides, the CDR3 is TGTGCCATCAGTGCCCTGAATAGGGCTAGCGGGAGTGGTGAGCAGTTCTTC.